What follows are 21 T cell receptor beta chains derived from one specimen sequenced in a study of cytomegalovirus exposure and HLA in healthy donors. Researchers ran the PCR with 60 Vbeta and 13 Jbeta primers. TCRdb keeps only in-frame clones here, not all; method: immunoSEQ multiplex PCR. The repertoire has 150,000 to 200,000 clones, approximately 80% of them found once; the top ten carry 4.9%. Input material: PBMCs. The receptor source for this set is a woman younger than 30 in good health and CMV-seropositive.

A single count supports this clone. This rearrangement joins TRBV27 to TRBJ2-5; a weak D match, TRBD1 (5 bases). The J call is uncertain, as TRBJ2-7 better fits the DNA end. Germline CDR1 is MNHEY and CDR2 is SMNVEV (reference sequence). The CDR3 has 12 amino acids. This CDR3 reads CASSFHQGEQYF. The CDR3 DNA follows: TGTGCCAGCAGTTTTCACCAGGGCGAGCAGTACTTC.

The chain carries TRBV2 and TRBJ1-2; 9 bases fit TRBD1. The length of the CDR3 is 17 residues. Trimming took 7 bases from V and 8 from J; bases not matched to a gene: 20. Germline CDR1 and CDR2: SNHLY and FYNNEI. Here the CDR3 reads CASTLPTLDRGGLGYTF. The CDR3, as DNA: TGTGCCAGCACCCTCCCTACCCTGGACAGGGGTGGGCTCGGCTACACCTTC.

This clone was observed a single time. The chain carries TRBV10-1 and TRBJ2-2; the match to TRBD2 covers 8 bases. Trimming cost V 2 bases and J 4 bases; bases outside gene matches: 3. Germline assignment: CDR1 WNHNN and CDR2 SYGVQD (reference sequence). CDR3 length: 15 residues. CDR3 loop: CASSEGLAGTGELFF. The CDR3 DNA follows: TGCGCCAGCAGTGAGGGGCTAGCGGGCACCGGGGAGCTGTTTTTT.

The rearrangement links TRBV7-2 to TRBJ1-5; D possibly corresponds to TRBD1 (5 bases). CDR1 SGHTA and CDR2 FQGNSA come from the germline V gene. Trimming removed 5 bases from V and 6 bases from J, with 17 bases in between. The CDR3 has 15 amino acids. The CDR3, as DNA: TGTGCCAGCAGCAAGAGCAGGGAATTAAGTCAGCCCCAGCATTTT. Protein sequence: CASSKSRELSQPQHF.

This chain connects TRBV4-3 to TRBJ1-1; 8 positions match TRBD1. The CDR3 is 14 amino acids. Germline trimming cut 3 bases from V and 6 bases from J; bases unmatched to any gene: 6. Germline V lookup: CDR1 LGHNA, CDR2 YSLEER. The CDR3 DNA reads TGCGCCAGCAGCCATCAGGGGGCGCGTCCTGAAGCTTTCTTT. It is translated as CASSHQGARPEAFF.

This chain links TRBV10-3 with TRBJ2-7; TRBD1 aligns across 12 bases. Germline-derived CDR1 and CDR2 are ENHRY and SYGVKD. V was clipped by 6 bases and J by 4 bases; unmatched bases: 4. The CDR3 loop spans 14 amino acids. This chain's CDR3 is CAIRPGQGAYEQYF. CDR3 in DNA: TGTGCCATCAGGCCGGGACAGGGGGCTTACGAGCAGTACTTC.

Here the CDR3 DNA reads TGTGCCAGCAGCTTGGGACAGGGGGCGCGGAATGAGCAGTTCTTC. Its translation is CASSLGQGARNEQFF. This sequence joins TRBV7-2 and TRBJ2-1; 12 nucleotides match TRBD1. The V and J ends lost 3 bases and 7 bases, in that order; junction bases with no gene match: 4. Germline V lookup: CDR1 SGHTA, CDR2 FQGNSA. The CDR3 spans 15 residues.

This clone was seen a handful of times. The CDR3 DNA is TGCGCCAGCAGCCAGAGGGAACAGCCCACCCTGAACACCGGGGAGCTGTTTTTT. Translating it yields CASSQREQPTLNTGELFF. V is TRBV4-1 and J is TRBJ2-2, with D possibly being TRBD2 (5 bases). The germline V gene encodes CDR1 MGHRA and CDR2 YSYEKL. CDR3 length: 18 amino acids. The ends were cut back, 3 bases at V and 1 base at J, with 18 bases in the middle.

The chain recombines TRBV6-7 with TRBJ2-1, with a tentative D call TRBD2 (5 bases). TRBV6-7 is reported as an ORF; its role is uncertain. Trimming pared 7 bases from V and 4 bases from J, leaving 14 bases between. This CDR3 is 14 amino acids long. The CDR3, as DNA: TGTGCCAGCAACCGAGAGGGATCATACAATGAGCAGTTCTTC. Its translation: CASNREGSYNEQFF.

In its sample, this clone was seen once. This chain joins TRBV4-2 and TRBJ1-1; D remains unclear. Germline V gives CDR1 LGHNA, CDR2 YNFKEQ. This CDR3 contains 13 residues. With 0 bases removed from V and 7 bases from J, the gap between germline ends came to 9 bases. CDR3 in DNA: TGTGCCAGCAGCCAAGACGGGGAGGGTGAAGCTTTCTTT. This sequence encodes CASSQDGEGEAFF.

The chain recombines TRBV7-6 with TRBJ2-3; 7 bases agree with TRBD1. This CDR3 spans 17 amino acids. Trimming took 4 bases from V and 0 from J; bases not matched to a gene: 10. Germline V gene data show CDR1 as SGHVS and CDR2 as FNYEAQ. CDR3 region: CASSYSRTQGSTDTQYF. Here the CDR3 DNA reads TGTGCCAGCAGCTATTCCCGAACACAGGGGAGCACAGATACGCAGTATTTT.

The chain is built from TRBV30 and TRBJ1-6; tentatively, D is TRBD1 (6 bases). The germline gives CDR1 GTSNPN, CDR2 SVGIG (reference sequence). The CDR3 runs to 16 residues. Trimming stripped 4 bases from V and 4 bases from J, with 17 bases between. DNA of the CDR3: TGTGCCTGGACCGAGACGTTTGGACAGTATAATTCACCCCTCCACTTT. This translates into CAWTETFGQYNSPLHF.

The chain is built from TRBV25-1 and TRBJ2-1, with TRBD1 matching over 9 bases. Germline V gene lookup returns CDR1 MGHDK and CDR2 SYGVNS. This CDR3 has 14 residues. The trim removed 5 bases at V and 7 bases at J, leaving 6 bases unmatched. The DNA for the CDR3 is TGTGCCAGCAGTTGGGTCGGGACAGGGAATGAGCAGTTCTTC. It encodes CASSWVGTGNEQFF.

The gene calls are TRBV19 and TRBJ1-5, with D perhaps TRBD1 (6 bases). The germline V gene encodes CDR1 LNHDA and CDR2 SQIVND (reference sequence). Trimming removed 4 bases from V and 5 bases from J, with 12 bases in between. The CDR3 covers 14 residues. CDR3 residues: CASSTRGTDQPQHF. The CDR3 nucleotides read TGTGCCAGTAGTACGAGGGGGACCGATCAGCCCCAGCATTTT.

J is TRBJ2-7 and V is TRBV2; the match to TRBD1 covers 7 bases. V lost 5 bases, J lost 4 bases, and 5 bases stayed unmatched. The CDR3 loop spans 13 amino acids. Per germline, CDR1 SNHLY and CDR2 FYNNEI. CDR3 sequence: CASSRGQGYEQYF. For the CDR3, the DNA is TGTGCCAGCAGTAGGGGGCAGGGTTACGAGCAGTACTTC.

This sequence joins TRBV15 and TRBJ2-5; D might be TRBD2 (6 bases). The CDR3 has 19 amino acids. The V and J ends lost 0 bases and 5 bases respectively, with 25 bases between them. Per the germline V gene, CDR1 is LNHNV and CDR2 is YYDKDF (reference sequence). The CDR3 region has the DNA TGTGCCACCAGCAGAGAGAGAGGGTCTCTGGGGGGTCCGCGGGAGACCCAGTACTTC. It yields the protein CATSRERGSLGGPRETQYF.

The CDR3 spells CASSESGWGTDTQYF. As DNA, the CDR3 is TGTGCCAGCAGCGAGTCAGGGTGGGGCACAGATACGCAGTATTTT. J is TRBJ2-3 and V is TRBV7-3, with TRBD1 as a possible D gene (5 bases). Trimming pared 5 bases from V and 1 base from J, leaving 13 bases between. From germline, CDR1 is SGHTA and CDR2 FQGTGA. This CDR3 is built from 15 residues. The whole variable domain, filled in from reference TRBV7-3 and TRBJ2-3, reads GAGVSQTPSNKVTEKGKYVELRCDPISGHTALYWYRQSLGQGPEFLIYFQGTGAADDSGLPNDRFFAVRPEGSVSTLKIQRTERGDSAVYLCASSESGWGTDTQYFGPGTRLTVL.

Regarding this clone: Other DNA variants within this sample encode the same CDR3. The genes are TRBV7-3 and TRBJ2-2, with 8 positions matching TRBD2. The CDR3 runs 15 residues. Per the germline V gene, CDR1 is SGHTA and CDR2 is FQGTGA. V lost 2 bases to trimming and J lost 3 bases; unmatched junction nucleotides: 2. The CDR3 protein is CASSLFGGDTGELFF. CDR3 coding DNA: TGTGCCAGCAGCTTATTCGGGGGGGACACCGGGGAGCTGTTTTTT.

The chain links TRBV6-1 to TRBJ2-7; 9 nucleotides align to TRBD1. The CDR3 spans 14 residues. Trimming removed 2 bases from V and 3 bases from J; junction bases left unmatched: 2. Germline V gives CDR1 MNHNS, CDR2 SASEGT. CDR3 region: CASSEPGQGYEQYF. Here the CDR3 DNA reads TGTGCCAGCAGTGAACCGGGACAGGGCTACGAGCAGTACTTC.

This clone showed up just once. The J gene is TRBJ2-2, the V gene TRBV7-8; 7 nucleotides align to TRBD1. V shed 0 bases, J shed 8 bases, and the junction held 15 bases outside the gene matches. Germline-derived CDR1 and CDR2 are SGHVS and FQNEAQ. This CDR3 is 18 amino acids long. The DNA of the CDR3 is TGTGCCAGCAGCTTAGCCTGGGGGACAGACCCACATTCGGGGGAGCTGTTTTTT. It codes for CASSLAWGTDPHSGELFF.

The chain employs TRBV2 and TRBJ2-5, with D possibly TRBD1 on 6 matching bases. The germline CDR1 and CDR2 sequences are SNHLY and FYNNEI. CDR3 length: 12 amino acids. V was cut by 10 bases and J by 5 bases, with 14 bases left in between. CDR3 residues: CANNRARETQYF. The CDR3 DNA reads as TGTGCCAACAACAGGGCACGGGAGACCCAGTACTTC.